This is a list of T cell receptor beta chains from one sample in a study of OX40 agonist ivuxolimab in advanced cancers. Sequencing was performed with immunoSEQ multiplex PCR; in TCRdb, only in-frame clones are kept and a portion is missing. This sample has around 66,000 clones, with roughly 90% found just once. This specimen consisted of CD4+ or CD8+ T cells sorted from blood, obtained in a trial of the OX40 agonist ivuxolimab. The receptors stem from an adult with an advanced solid tumor such as melanoma, head and neck, liver or kidney cancer. Each CDR3 is given without its conserved first and last residue.

J gene: TRBJ2-1
V gene: TRBV29-1
CDR3 length: 13
CDR3 protein: SVELRGQGRNEQF

J gene: TRBJ2-1
V gene: TRBV25-1
CDR3 length: 12
CDR3 protein: ASSEEKSYNEQF

J gene: TRBJ2-1
V gene: TRBV5-4
CDR3 length: 13
CDR3 protein: ASSYRDSVLNEQF

J gene: TRBJ1-5
V gene: TRBV19
CDR3 length: 12
CDR3 protein: ASSIPGSNQPQH

J gene: TRBJ1-1
V gene: TRBV14
CDR3 length: 11
CDR3 protein: ASSPQGGGEAF

J gene: TRBJ1-2
V gene: TRBV6-4
CDR3 length: 13
CDR3 protein: ASSPRQGADYGYT

J gene: TRBJ2-6
V gene: TRBV29-1
CDR3 length: 12
CDR3 protein: SVGAGSGANVLT

J gene: TRBJ2-1
V gene: TRBV7-2
CDR3 length: 11
CDR3 protein: ASSLLTEAEQF

J gene: TRBJ2-2
V gene: TRBV7-8
CDR3 length: 12
CDR3 protein: ASSHVGGTGELF

J gene: TRBJ2-7
V gene: TRBV15
CDR3 length: 13
CDR3 protein: ATSRGDRGTYEQY

J gene: TRBJ2-5
V gene: TRBV15
CDR3 length: 12
CDR3 protein: ATSRVSQAETQY

J gene: TRBJ2-7
V gene: TRBV5-1
CDR3 length: 13
CDR3 protein: ASSLGWTGGSEQY

J gene: TRBJ1-1
V gene: TRBV19
CDR3 length: 14
CDR3 protein: ASSHRDRGSNTEAF

J gene: TRBJ1-1
V gene: TRBV5-1
CDR3 length: 14
CDR3 protein: ASSQTGTGVRTEAF

J gene: TRBJ2-1
V gene: TRBV5-8
CDR3 length: 12
CDR3 protein: ASSYRDSYNEQF

J gene: TRBJ2-3
V gene: TRBV7-9
CDR3 length: 14
CDR3 protein: ASSFGAGGRVDTQY

J gene: TRBJ1-5
V gene: TRBV28
CDR3 length: 14
CDR3 protein: ASRANQGLGNQPQH

J gene: TRBJ1-2
V gene: TRBV28
CDR3 length: 13
CDR3 protein: ASGTGRTTNYGYT

J gene: TRBJ2-3
V gene: TRBV7-9
CDR3 length: 16
CDR3 protein: ASSLGRGELRNTDTQY

J gene: TRBJ2-2
V gene: TRBV15
CDR3 length: 16
CDR3 protein: ATSRDHTLAGNTGELF

J gene: TRBJ1-5
V gene: TRBV7-9
CDR3 length: 14
CDR3 protein: ASSLSSGTGRQPQH

J gene: TRBJ2-7
V gene: TRBV7-9
CDR3 length: 14
CDR3 protein: ASSLSGLGGAGEQY

J gene: TRBJ1-5
V gene: TRBV6-5
CDR3 length: 11
CDR3 protein: ASCLELNQPQH

J gene: TRBJ2-3
V gene: TRBV7-2
CDR3 length: 15
CDR3 protein: ASSLFPGLASADTQY

J gene: TRBJ1-2
V gene: TRBV7-6
CDR3 length: 11
CDR3 protein: ASSLGGGFGYT

J gene: TRBJ1-4
V gene: TRBV14
CDR3 length: 13
CDR3 protein: ASSLKWQENEKLF

J gene: TRBJ1-1
V gene: TRBV28
CDR3 length: 13
CDR3 protein: ASRRGGELSTEAF

J gene: TRBJ2-3
V gene: TRBV29-1
CDR3 length: 14
CDR3 protein: SVEVLGLAGVYTQY

J gene: .
V gene: TRBV7-9
CDR3 length: 14
CDR3 protein: ASSFGVGGVSYEQY

J gene: TRBJ2-1
V gene: TRBV5-1
CDR3 length: 12
CDR3 protein: ASSTGQIYNEQF

J gene: TRBJ1-1
V gene: TRBV28
CDR3 length: 11
CDR3 protein: ASMRHMNTEAF